The T cell receptor beta chain under discussion was sequenced for a study of cytomegalovirus exposure and HLA in healthy donors. V lost 3 bases to trimming and J lost 3 bases, with 9 bases between them. The CDR3 totals 13 residues. Germline V gives CDR1 SGHKS, CDR2 YYEKEE (reference sequence). The protocol was immunoSEQ multiplex PCR, while the TCRdb copy is restricted to in-frame clones and leaves out a portion. Of approximately 180,000 clones listed, about nine tenths are singletons. The source is a man aged 18 to 35 in good health and CMV-seropositive. Sequences were obtained from PBMCs. The V and J genes are TRBV5-5 and TRBJ1-1, with a tentative D call TRBD1 (6 bases). The CDR3 region is CASSSRGYTEAFF. In nucleotides, the CDR3 is TGTGCCAGCAGCTCCAGGGGTTACACTGAAGCTTTCTTT.